This T cell receptor (beta chain) was documented in a study of blood T cell repertoires in COVID-19. Original data processing: Amplification from reference gene primers served as the basis for estimated nucleated cell counts. Profiled with immunoSEQ multiplex PCR; TCRdb holds only in-frame clones, not every one. Clonal size and the V and J genes are those of that table, whereas D and trimming came from the DNA. The sample includes some 88,000 clones, more than 70% of them seen just once. The sequence was collected from a woman aged 70-85 years with acute or convalescent COVID-19. Sequences were obtained from peripheral blood.

The CDR3 nucleotides are TGTGCCAGCAGCGGACTAGGGGCAGGGGATACGCAGTATTTT. This gives the protein CASSGLGAGDTQYF. The gene calls are TRBV28 and TRBJ2-3, with 7 bases aligning to TRBD2. CDR3 length equals 14 residues. Germline CDR1 reads MDHEN; CDR2 reads SYDVKM. V dropped 6 bases and J dropped 6; count of bases not matched to a gene: 9. Filled out from reference TRBV28 and TRBJ2-3, the complete variable domain reads DVKVTQSSRYLVKRTGEKVFLECVQDMDHENMFWYRQDPGLGLRLIYFSYDVKMKEKGDIPEGYSVSREKKERFSLILESASTNQTSMYLCASSGLGAGDTQYFGPGTRLTVL.